This T cell receptor beta chain was sequenced for a study of early T cells in non-severe SARS-CoV-2 infection. Study results and caveats: CD4 and private specificities were missed by VDJdb matching, which favored anti-spike CD8 responses.

Researchers tagged individual cDNA molecules with unique molecular identifiers. TCRdb fed the 5' RACE reads into MiXCR, producing one record per CDR3 protein. The table has tens of thousands of distinct CDR3 sequences, less than 5% seen once. This clonotype was recorded many times. The antigen remains undetermined. The clonotype was recovered from an adult who was a healthcare worker with PCR-confirmed SARS-CoV-2 infection or an uninfected control (not recorded which). Sequencing was done on a sample of whole blood.

Written as DNA, the CDR3 is TGTGCCAGGGGACAGGATGGGGCCAACGTCCTGACTTTC. Its translation: CARGQDGANVLTF. The genes are TRBV6-1 and TRBJ2-6; 8 bases align to TRBD1. The CDR3 totals 13 residues. Germline values: CDR1 MNHNS, CDR2 SASEGT. The ends lost 9 bases at V and 3 bases at J; junction bases unmatched: 1.